Detailed here is one TCR beta chain. The germline V gene encodes CDR1 SGHDT and CDR2 YYEEEE. Trimming took 0 bases from V and 4 from J, leaving 7 bases between them. The CDR3 totals 14 residues. This entry belongs to a study of blood T cell repertoires in COVID-19. Turning to the study itself: COVID-19 samples collected from the United States, Italy and Spain covered acute and convalescent phases. Sources were T cells, B-cell-depleted T cells, or PBMCs; the material itself was cDNA or gDNA.

Per the original data handling: Estimates of nucleated cell counts were drawn from the amplification of reference gene primers. The assay was immunoSEQ multiplex PCR, and TCRdb's table has in-frame clones only and misses some. The DNA was the basis for D and trimming; V, J and clone size are from that table. The data show approximately 670,000 clones, approximately 90% seen once. The sample taken for sequencing was peripheral blood. This TCR was sampled from a woman aged 18-29 years with acute or convalescent COVID-19. The chain employs TRBV5-6 and TRBJ2-2; the D gene is possibly TRBD1 (5 bases). The CDR3 DNA is TGTGCCAGCAGCTTGGGGGGCTTCACCGGGGAGCTGTTTTTT. This encodes CASSLGGFTGELFF.